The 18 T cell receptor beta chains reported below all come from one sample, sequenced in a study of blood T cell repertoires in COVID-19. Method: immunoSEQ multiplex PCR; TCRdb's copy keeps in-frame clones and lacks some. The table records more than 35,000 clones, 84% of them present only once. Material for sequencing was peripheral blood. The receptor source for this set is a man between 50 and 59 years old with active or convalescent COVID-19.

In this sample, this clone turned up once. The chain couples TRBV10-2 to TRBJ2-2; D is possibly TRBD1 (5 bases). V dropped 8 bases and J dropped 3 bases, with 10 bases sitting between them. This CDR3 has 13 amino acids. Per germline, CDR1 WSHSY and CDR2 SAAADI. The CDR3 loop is CASLETDTGELFF. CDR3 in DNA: TGCGCCAGCCTTGAGACAGACACCGGGGAGCTGTTTTTT.

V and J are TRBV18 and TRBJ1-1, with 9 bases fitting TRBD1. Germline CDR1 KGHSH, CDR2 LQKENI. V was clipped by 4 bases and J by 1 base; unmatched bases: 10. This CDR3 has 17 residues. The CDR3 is CASSLPGQGYTNTEAFF. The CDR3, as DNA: TGTGCCAGCTCACTGCCGGGACAGGGTTATACGAACACTGAAGCTTTCTTT. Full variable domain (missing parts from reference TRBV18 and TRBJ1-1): NAGVMQNPRHLVRRRGQEARLRCSPMKGHSHVYWYRQLPEEGLKFMVYLQKENIIDESGMPKERFSAEFPKEGPSILRIQQVVRGDSAAYFCASSLPGQGYTNTEAFFGQGTRLTVV.

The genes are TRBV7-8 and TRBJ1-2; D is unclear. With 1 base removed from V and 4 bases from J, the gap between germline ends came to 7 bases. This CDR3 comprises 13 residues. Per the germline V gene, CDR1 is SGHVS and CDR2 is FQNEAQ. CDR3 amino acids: CASSLGGGYGYTF. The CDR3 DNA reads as TGTGCCAGCAGCTTAGGGGGAGGCTATGGCTACACCTTC.

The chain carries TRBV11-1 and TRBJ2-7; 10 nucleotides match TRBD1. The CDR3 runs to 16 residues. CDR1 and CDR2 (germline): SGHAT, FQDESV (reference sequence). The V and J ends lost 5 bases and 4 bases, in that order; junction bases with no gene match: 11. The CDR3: CASSPSPTGGPYEQYF. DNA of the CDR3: TGTGCCAGCAGCCCTAGTCCGACAGGGGGCCCATACGAGCAGTACTTC.

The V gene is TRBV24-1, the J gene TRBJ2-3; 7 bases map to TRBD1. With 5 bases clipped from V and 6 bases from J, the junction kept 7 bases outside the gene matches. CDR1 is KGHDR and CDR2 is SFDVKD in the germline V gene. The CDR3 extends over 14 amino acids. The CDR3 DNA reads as TGTGCCACCAGTGCCAACCACAGGGGCGATACGCAGTATTTT. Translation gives CATSANHRGDTQYF.

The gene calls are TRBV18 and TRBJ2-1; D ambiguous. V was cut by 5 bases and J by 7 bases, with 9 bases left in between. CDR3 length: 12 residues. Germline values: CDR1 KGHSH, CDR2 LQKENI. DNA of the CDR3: TGTGCCAGCTCATCAGACTGGAATGAGCAGTTCTTC. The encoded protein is CASSSDWNEQFF.

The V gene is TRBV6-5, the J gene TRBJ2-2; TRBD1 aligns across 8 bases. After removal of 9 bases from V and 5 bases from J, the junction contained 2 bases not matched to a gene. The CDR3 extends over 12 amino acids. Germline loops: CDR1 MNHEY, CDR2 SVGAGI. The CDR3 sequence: CASRQGTGELFF. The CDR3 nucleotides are TGTGCCAGTAGACAGGGGACCGGGGAGCTGTTTTTT.

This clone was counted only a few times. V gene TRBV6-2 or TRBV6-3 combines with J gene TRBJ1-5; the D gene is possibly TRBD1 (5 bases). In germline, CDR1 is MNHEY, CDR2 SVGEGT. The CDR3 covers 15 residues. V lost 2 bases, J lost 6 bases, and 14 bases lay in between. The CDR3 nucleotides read TGTGCCAGCAGTTACACCCAGGGTTTCGCTCAGCCCCAGCATTTT. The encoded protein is CASSYTQGFAQPQHF.

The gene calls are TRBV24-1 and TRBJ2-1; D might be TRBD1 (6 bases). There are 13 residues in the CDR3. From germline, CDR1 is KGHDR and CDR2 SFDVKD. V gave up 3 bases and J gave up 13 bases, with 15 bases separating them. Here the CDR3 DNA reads TGTGCCACCAGTGATAGGGACACGAGCCCTCAGTTCTTC. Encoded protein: CATSDRDTSPQFF.

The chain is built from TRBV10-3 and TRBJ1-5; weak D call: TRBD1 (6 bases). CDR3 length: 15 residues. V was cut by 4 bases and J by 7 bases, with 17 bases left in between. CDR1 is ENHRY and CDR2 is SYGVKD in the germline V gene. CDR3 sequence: CAISGETGTGQPQHF. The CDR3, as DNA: TGTGCCATCAGTGGGGAAACAGGGACGGGGCAGCCCCAGCATTTT.

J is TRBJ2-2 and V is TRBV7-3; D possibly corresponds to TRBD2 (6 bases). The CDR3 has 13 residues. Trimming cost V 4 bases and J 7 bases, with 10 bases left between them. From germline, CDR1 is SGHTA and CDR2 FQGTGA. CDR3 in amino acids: CASSSGGGGELFF. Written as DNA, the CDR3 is TGTGCCAGCAGCTCCGGGGGAGGCGGGGAGCTGTTTTTT.

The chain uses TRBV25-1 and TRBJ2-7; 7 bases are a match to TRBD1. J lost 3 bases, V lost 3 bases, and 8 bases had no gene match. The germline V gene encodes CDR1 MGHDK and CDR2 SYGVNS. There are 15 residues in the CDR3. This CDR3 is CASSEAIGGLYEQYF. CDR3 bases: TGTGCCAGCAGTGAGGCGATAGGGGGCCTCTACGAGCAGTACTTC.

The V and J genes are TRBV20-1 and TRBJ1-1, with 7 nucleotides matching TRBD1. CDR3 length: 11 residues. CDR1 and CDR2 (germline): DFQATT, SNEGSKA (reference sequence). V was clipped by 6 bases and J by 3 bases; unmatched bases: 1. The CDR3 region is CSARGDTEAFF. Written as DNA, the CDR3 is TGCAGTGCCAGGGGGGACACTGAAGCTTTCTTT.

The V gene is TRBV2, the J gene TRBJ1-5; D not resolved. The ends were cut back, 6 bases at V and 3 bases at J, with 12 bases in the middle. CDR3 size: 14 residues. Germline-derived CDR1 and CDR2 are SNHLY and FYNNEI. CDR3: CASRITLYNQPQHF. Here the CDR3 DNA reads TGTGCCAGCAGGATTACTTTATACAATCAGCCCCAGCATTTT.

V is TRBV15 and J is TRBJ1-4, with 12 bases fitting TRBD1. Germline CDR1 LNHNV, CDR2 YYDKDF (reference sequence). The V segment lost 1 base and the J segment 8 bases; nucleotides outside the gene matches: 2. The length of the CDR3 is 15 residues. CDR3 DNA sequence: TGTGCCACCAGCAGAGCCGGGACAGGGGGCGAAAAACTGTTTTTT. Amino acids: CATSRAGTGGEKLFF. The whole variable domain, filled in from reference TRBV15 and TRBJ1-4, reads DAMVIQNPRYQVTQFGKPVTLSCSQTLNHNVMYWYQQKSSQAPKLLFHYYDKDFNNEADTPDNFQSRRPNTSFCFLDIRSPGLGDTAMYLCATSRAGTGGEKLFFGSGTQLSVL.

The CDR3 sequence: CASSPLGTAYNEQFF. The CDR3 DNA reads TGTGCCAGCTCACCTCTCGGGACAGCTTACAATGAGCAGTTCTTC. V is TRBV18 and J is TRBJ2-1, with 7 positions matching TRBD1. Germline loops: CDR1 KGHSH, CDR2 LQKENI. V shed 3 bases, J shed 4 bases, and the junction held 6 bases outside the gene matches. The CDR3 spans 15 residues.

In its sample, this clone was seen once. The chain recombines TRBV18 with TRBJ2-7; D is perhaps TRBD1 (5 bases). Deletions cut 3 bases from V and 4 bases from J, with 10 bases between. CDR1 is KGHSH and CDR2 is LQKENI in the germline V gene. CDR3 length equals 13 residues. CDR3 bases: TGTGCCAGCTCACCCGATGACAGTTACGAGCAGTACTTC. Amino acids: CASSPDDSYEQYF.

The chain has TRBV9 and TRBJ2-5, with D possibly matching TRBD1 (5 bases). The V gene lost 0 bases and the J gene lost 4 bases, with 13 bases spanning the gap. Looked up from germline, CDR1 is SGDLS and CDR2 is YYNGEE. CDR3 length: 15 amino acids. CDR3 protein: CASSVAQGRPETQYF. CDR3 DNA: TGTGCCAGCAGCGTAGCTCAGGGCAGGCCAGAGACCCAGTACTTC. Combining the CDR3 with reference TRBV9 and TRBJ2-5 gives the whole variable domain DSGVTQTPKHLITATGQRVTLRCSPRSGDLSVYWYQQSLDQGLQFLIQYYNGEERAKGNILERFSAQQFPDLHSELNLSSLELGDSALYFCASSVAQGRPETQYFGPGTRLLVL.